This T cell receptor beta chain was obtained from a study of T cell responses to AZD1222 COVID-19 vaccine. The CDR3 covers 16 residues. Trimming removed 0 bases at V and 6 bases at J, with 18 bases between. The V gene's germline CDR1 is SGDLS and CDR2 YYNGEE. Only in-frame clones appear in the TCRdb table, and some are missing; sequencing was by immunoSEQ multiplex PCR. The data contain 45,000 to 60,000 clones, roughly 86% of them singletons. This chain uses TRBV9 with TRBJ2-5; tentative D call: TRBD1 (7 bases). Material: peripheral blood, obtained on day 0 of AZD1222 vaccination. The sequence was collected from an adult in good health. The CDR3 is CASSVDAGQTGKTQYF. The DNA of the CDR3 is TGTGCCAGCAGCGTAGACGCGGGACAGACGGGGAAGACCCAGTACTTC.